One and the same sample provided the 15 T cell receptor beta chains below, sequenced in a study of early T cells in non-severe SARS-CoV-2 infection. One entry per CDR3 protein, called by TCRdb with MiXCR from the 5' RACE reads. The sample has nearly 60,000 distinct CDR3 sequences, approximately 11% seen once. Sequenced input: whole blood. Receptors were obtained from an adult who was a healthcare worker with PCR-confirmed SARS-CoV-2 infection or an uninfected control (not recorded which).

Ten or more counts support this clonotype. The DNA is omitted, as the CDR3 cannot be located on it reliably, and the CDR3 follows TCRdb's listing. V and J are TRBV12-3 or TRBV12-4 and TRBJ2-7. Inclusive of both ends, the CDR3 amounts to 14 amino acids. The CDR3 protein is CASSFSVRGYEQYF.

This clonotype is classed as medium-sized. The chain has TRBV28 and TRBJ2-5; the match to TRBD1 covers 9 bases. This CDR3 has 15 amino acids. Germline V gives CDR1 MDHEN, CDR2 SYDVKM. J lost 2 bases, V lost 5 bases, and 6 bases had no gene match. The CDR3 reads CASSLTGGGQETQYF. For the CDR3, the DNA is TGTGCCAGCAGTCTTACAGGGGGCGGTCAAGAGACCCAGTACTTC.

At least ten counts were recorded for this clonotype. The chain recombines TRBV28 with TRBJ2-7; 7 bases fit TRBD1. This CDR3 has 13 residues. The germline gives CDR1 MDHEN, CDR2 SYDVKM. The V and J ends lost 3 bases and 6 bases, in that order; junction bases with no gene match: 5. CDR3 residues: CASSFSDRSEQYF. CDR3 coding DNA: TGTGCCAGCAGTTTTTCGGACAGGTCCGAGCAGTACTTC.

The table lists this clonotype with many counts. CDR3 sequence (DNA): TGTGCCACCAGTGATTCGGCGCGGGAGACCCAGTACTTC. Translation: CATSDSARETQYF. The chain carries TRBV24-1 and TRBJ2-5; D gene unclear. CDR1 is KGHDR and CDR2 is SFDVKD in the germline V gene. The CDR3 is 13 amino acids. Trimming stripped 2 bases from V and 5 bases from J, with 8 bases between.

This clonotype was observed many times. In DNA form, the CDR3 reads TGTGCCAGCAGTGGGACAGGGGGGATCCTTCGGGCTTTCTTT. Protein sequence: CASSGTGGILRAFF. V and J are TRBV2 and TRBJ1-1; 10 bases match TRBD1. The germline CDR1 and CDR2 sequences are SNHLY and FYNNEI. V was pared by 4 bases and J by 11 bases, with 10 bases of the junction left unmatched. The CDR3 has 14 amino acids.

The chain links TRBV6-1 to TRBJ2-3; the D is unclear. CDR1 and CDR2 (germline): MNHNS, SASEGT. CDR3 length equals 12 residues. V was shortened by 6 bases and J by 6 bases, with 10 bases between the two germline ends. CDR3 protein: CASSWGFDTQYF. CDR3 DNA sequence: TGTGCCAGCAGCTGGGGATTTGATACGCAGTATTTT.

This clonotype occurred many times. The CDR3 DNA reads TGTGCCAGCAGCCCCCAGGGACAGGTATCCTACGAGCAGTACTTC. Translating gives CASSPQGQVSYEQYF. This chain links TRBV5-4 with TRBJ2-7, with 8 bases identical to TRBD1. Germline CDR1 is SGHNT and CDR2 is YYREEE (reference sequence). There are 15 residues in the CDR3. V lost 4 bases and J lost 1; bases outside the gene matches: 7.

This clonotype was detected ten times or more. The chain has TRBV11-2 and TRBJ1-2; TRBD1 aligns across 7 bases. V trimming: 4 bases; J trimming: 10 bases; junction bases outside the gene matches: 6. The CDR3 length is 12 residues. From germline, CDR1 is SGHAT and CDR2 FQNNGV. The CDR3 nucleotides read TGTGCCAGCAGCTCCCGACAGGGTGTCTACACCTTC. This translates into CASSSRQGVYTF.

This clonotype has a handful of counts. The genes are TRBV7-2 and TRBJ2-7, with 11 bases lining up with TRBD2. Germline V gene data show CDR1 as SGHTA and CDR2 as FQGNSA. CDR3 size: 14 residues. The trim removed 5 bases at V and 2 bases at J, leaving 2 bases unmatched. CDR3 amino acids: CASSPSGGPYEQYF. In DNA form, the CDR3 reads TGTGCCAGCAGCCCTAGCGGGGGGCCCTACGAGCAGTACTTC.

This clonotype was seen at least ten times. The CDR3, as DNA: TGTGCCAGCAGTTACGGAAGCAATCAGCCCCAGCATTTT. Encoded protein: CASSYGSNQPQHF. The chain combines TRBV6-6 with TRBJ1-5; D gene ambiguous. Germline V gives CDR1 MNHNY, CDR2 SVGAGI (reference sequence). Deletions cut 2 bases from V and 1 base from J, with 3 bases between. The CDR3 covers 13 residues.

This clonotype was seen many times. The rearrangement links TRBV11-1 to TRBJ2-1; 8 bases align to TRBD2. The V gene's germline CDR1 is SGHAT and CDR2 FQDESV (reference sequence). V trimming: 5 bases; J trimming: 9 bases; junction bases outside the gene matches: 12. The CDR3 consists of 15 residues. CDR3 DNA sequence: TGTGCCAGCAGCGGACGGACTAGCAGGTCCGGTGAGCAGTTCTTC. It yields the protein CASSGRTSRSGEQFF.

This clonotype has only a few counts. The CDR3 loop is CASSSHGGASSYNSPLHF. The CDR3 DNA reads as TGCGCCAGCAGCTCACATGGGGGAGCCAGCTCCTATAATTCACCCCTCCACTTT. The chain recombines TRBV5-1 with TRBJ1-6; perhaps TRBD1 as D (5 bases). V was cut by 3 bases and J by 0 bases, with 16 bases left in between. CDR3 length equals 18 residues. Germline V CDR1 and CDR2: SGHRS, YFSETQ.

This clonotype was observed many times. The rearrangement links TRBV10-2 to TRBJ2-6; D gene ambiguous. The germline V gene encodes CDR1 WSHSY and CDR2 SAAADI. The CDR3 is 14 residues long. The ends were cut back, 2 bases at V and 0 bases at J, with 2 bases in the middle. For the CDR3, the DNA is TGCGCCAGCAGTGAGGTCTCTGGGGCCAACGTCCTGACTTTC. Protein sequence: CASSEVSGANVLTF.

At least ten counts were recorded for this clonotype. This chain uses TRBV29-1 with TRBJ2-5, with a tentative D call TRBD1 (6 bases). Germline V lookup: CDR1 SQVTM, CDR2 ANQGSEA. The CDR3 totals 12 residues. With 6 bases removed from V and 4 bases from J, the gap between germline ends came to 12 bases. The CDR3 here is CSVSGVGETQYF. In nucleotides, the CDR3 is TGCAGCGTGTCAGGGGTAGGAGAGACCCAGTACTTC.

The J gene is TRBJ2-1, the V gene TRBV11-3; 7 nucleotides agree with TRBD2. The germline CDR1 and CDR2 sequences are SGHNT and YENEEA. V was pared by 3 bases and J by 3 bases, with 11 bases of the junction left unmatched. The CDR3 spans 17 residues. In DNA form, the CDR3 reads TGTGCCAGCAGCTTCAAACCAACTAGCGAGCACTACAATGAGCAGTTCTTC. Translating it yields CASSFKPTSEHYNEQFF.